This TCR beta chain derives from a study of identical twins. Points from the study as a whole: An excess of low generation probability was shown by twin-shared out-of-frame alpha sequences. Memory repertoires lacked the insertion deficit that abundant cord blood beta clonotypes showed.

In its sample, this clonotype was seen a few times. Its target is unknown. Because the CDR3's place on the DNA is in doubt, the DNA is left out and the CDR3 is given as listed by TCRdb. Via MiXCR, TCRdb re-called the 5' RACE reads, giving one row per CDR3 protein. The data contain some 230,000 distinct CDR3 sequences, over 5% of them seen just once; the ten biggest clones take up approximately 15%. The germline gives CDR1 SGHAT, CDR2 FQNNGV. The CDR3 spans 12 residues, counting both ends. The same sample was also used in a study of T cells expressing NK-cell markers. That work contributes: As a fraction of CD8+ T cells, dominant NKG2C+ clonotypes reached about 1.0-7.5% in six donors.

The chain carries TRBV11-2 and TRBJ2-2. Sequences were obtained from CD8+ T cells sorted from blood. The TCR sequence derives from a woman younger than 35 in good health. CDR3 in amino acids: CASSLRGESCFF.